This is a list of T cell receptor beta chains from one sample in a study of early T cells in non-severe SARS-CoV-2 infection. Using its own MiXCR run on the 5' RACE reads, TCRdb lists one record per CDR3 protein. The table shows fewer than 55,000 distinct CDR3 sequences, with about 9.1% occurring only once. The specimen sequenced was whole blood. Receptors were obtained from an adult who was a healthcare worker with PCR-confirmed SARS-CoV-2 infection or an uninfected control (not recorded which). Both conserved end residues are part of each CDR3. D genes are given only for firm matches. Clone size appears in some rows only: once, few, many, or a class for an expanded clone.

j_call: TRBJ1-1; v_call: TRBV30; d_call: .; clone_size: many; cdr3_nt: TGTGCCTGGAGTGTAGTGATGAACACTGAAGCTTTCTTT; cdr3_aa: CAWSVVMNTEAFF
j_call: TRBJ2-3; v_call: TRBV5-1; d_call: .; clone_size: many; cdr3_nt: TGCGCCAGCAGCTTGGCGGCCTCTACGTCTGAAGATACGCAGTATTTT; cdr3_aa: CASSLAASTSEDTQYF
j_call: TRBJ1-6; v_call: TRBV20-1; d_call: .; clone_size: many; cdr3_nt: TGCAGTGCTAGAGCGACCCAAATCCTCCACTTT; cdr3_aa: CSARATQILHF
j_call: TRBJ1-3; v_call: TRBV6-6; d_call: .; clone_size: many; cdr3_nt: TGTGCCAGCAGAAAACCGGGACTGTCTTCTGGAAACACCATATATTTT; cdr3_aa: CASRKPGLSSGNTIYF
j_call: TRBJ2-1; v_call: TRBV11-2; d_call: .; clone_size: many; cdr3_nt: TGTGCCAGCAGCGTAGGCGGAGCCTACAATGAGCAGTTCTTC; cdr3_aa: CASSVGGAYNEQFF
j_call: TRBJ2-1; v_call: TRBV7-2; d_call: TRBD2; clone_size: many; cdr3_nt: TGTGCCAGCAGCCCCGGACTAGCGCCCTACAATGAGCAGTTCTTC; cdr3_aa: CASSPGLAPYNEQFF
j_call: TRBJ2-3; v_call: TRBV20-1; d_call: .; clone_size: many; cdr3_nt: TGCAGTGCTAGATTAGGGGGGTCTAACACAGATACGCAGTATTTT; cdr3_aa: CSARLGGSNTDTQYF
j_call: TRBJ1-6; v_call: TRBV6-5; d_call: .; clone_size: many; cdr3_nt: TGTGCCAGCAGTTTTACAAGAGATTCACCCCTCCACTTT; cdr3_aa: CASSFTRDSPLHF
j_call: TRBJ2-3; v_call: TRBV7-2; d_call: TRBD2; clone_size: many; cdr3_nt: TGTGCCAGCAGCTACGCCGGACTAGCGGGGCTGAGCACAGATACGCAGTATTTT; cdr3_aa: CASSYAGLAGLSTDTQYF
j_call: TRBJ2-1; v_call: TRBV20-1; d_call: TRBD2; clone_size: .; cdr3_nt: TGCAGTGCACGACTGGGACTGGGAGCGGGGAATGAGCAGTTCTTC; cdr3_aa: CSARLGLGAGNEQFF
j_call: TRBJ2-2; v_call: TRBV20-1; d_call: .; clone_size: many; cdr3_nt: TGCAGTGCTAGAGATCCAGGCCCCTTACCCGGGGAGCTGTTTTTT; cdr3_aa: CSARDPGPLPGELFF
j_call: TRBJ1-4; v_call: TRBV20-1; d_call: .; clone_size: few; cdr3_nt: TGCAGTGCTTCCAGGGACGGGAATAATGAAAAACTGTTTTTT; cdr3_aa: CSASRDGNNEKLFF
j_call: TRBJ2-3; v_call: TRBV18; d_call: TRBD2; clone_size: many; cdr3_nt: TGTGCCAGCTCACCCGGACTAGCGGGGAGAGATACGCAGTATTTT; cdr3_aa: CASSPGLAGRDTQYF
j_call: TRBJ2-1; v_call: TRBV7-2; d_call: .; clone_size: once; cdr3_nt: TGTGCCAGCAGCAGGGAGTATAATGAGCAGTTCTTC; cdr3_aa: CASSREYNEQFF
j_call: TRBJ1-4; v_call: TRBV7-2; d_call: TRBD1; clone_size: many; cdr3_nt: TGTGCCAGCAGCTTAGCGTCGGGACAGTTAAATGAAAAACTGTTTTTT; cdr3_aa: CASSLASGQLNEKLFF
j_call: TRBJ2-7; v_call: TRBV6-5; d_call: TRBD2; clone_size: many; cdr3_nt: TGTGCCAGCGGTAGCGGGGGCGACTCCTACGAGCAGTACTTC; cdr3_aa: CASGSGGDSYEQYF
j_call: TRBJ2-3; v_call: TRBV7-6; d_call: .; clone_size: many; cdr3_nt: TGTGCCAGCAGCTTCGGTACAGATACGCAGTATTTT; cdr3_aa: CASSFGTDTQYF
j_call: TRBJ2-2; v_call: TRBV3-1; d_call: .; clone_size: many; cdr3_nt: TGTGCCAGCAGCCAAGCATTACCCTCGAACACCGGGGAGCTGTTTTTT; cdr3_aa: CASSQALPSNTGELFF
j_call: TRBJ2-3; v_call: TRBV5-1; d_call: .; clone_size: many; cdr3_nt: TGCGCCAGCAGCCCCTGGGACAAGACAGATACGCAGTATTTT; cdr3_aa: CASSPWDKTDTQYF
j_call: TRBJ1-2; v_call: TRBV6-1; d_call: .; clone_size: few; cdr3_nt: TGTGCCAGCAGTGAAGGGTTTTCCCGGGGATTCTATGGCTACACCTTC; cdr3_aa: CASSEGFSRGFYGYTF
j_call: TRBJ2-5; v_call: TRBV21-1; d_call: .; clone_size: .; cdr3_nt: TGTGCCAGCAGCATGAGATTCCAGGAGACCCAGTACTTC; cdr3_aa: CASSMRFQETQYF
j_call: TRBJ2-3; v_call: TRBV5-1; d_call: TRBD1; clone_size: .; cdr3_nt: TGCGCCAGCAGCCGTTCAGGGGGCCTGGGAGATACGCAGTATTTT; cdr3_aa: CASSRSGGLGDTQYF
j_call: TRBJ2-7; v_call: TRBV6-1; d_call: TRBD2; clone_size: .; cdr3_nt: TGTGCCAGCAGGGGGACTAGCGGGAGAAACGAGCAGCACTTC; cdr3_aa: CASRGTSGRNEQHF
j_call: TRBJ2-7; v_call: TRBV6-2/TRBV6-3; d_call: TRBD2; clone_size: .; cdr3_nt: TGTGCCAGCAGTTACGGACTAGCGGGATACGGAGGGAAGCAGTACTTC; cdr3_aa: CASSYGLAGYGGKQYF
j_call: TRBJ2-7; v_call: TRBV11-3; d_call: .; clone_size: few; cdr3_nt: TGTGCCAGCAGCTTAGATCTCTCGGGGAATCACTACGAGCAGTACTTC; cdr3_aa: CASSLDLSGNHYEQYF
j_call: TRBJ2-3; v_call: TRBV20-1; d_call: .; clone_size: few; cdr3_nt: TGCAGTGCTAGGAGGGAGGCAGATACGCAGTATTTT; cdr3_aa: CSARREADTQYF
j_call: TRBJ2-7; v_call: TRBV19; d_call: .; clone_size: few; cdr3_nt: TGTGCCAGCAGCCCCGATCGGGGGATCGTACCCTACGAGCAGTACTTC; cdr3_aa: CASSPDRGIVPYEQYF
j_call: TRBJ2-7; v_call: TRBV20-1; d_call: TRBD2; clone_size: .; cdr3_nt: TGCAGTGCTAGCCCGATTGGACTAGCGGGAGGGCCCTCCTACGAGCAGTACTTC; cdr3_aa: CSASPIGLAGGPSYEQYF
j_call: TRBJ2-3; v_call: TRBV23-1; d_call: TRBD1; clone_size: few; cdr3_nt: TGCGCCAGCAGTAGGGGACAGACTAATAGCACAGATACGCAGTATTTT; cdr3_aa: CASSRGQTNSTDTQYF
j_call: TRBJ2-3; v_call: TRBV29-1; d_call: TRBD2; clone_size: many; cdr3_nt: TGCAGCGTCCGAAGCGGGGATCACCCAGATACGCAGTATTTT; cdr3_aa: CSVRSGDHPDTQYF
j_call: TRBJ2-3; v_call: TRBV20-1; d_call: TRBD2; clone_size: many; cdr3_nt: TGCAGTGCTAGGTCGAAATCTAGCGGGGGCGGTCATACGCAGTATTTT; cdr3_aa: CSARSKSSGGGHTQYF